Each of the 26 T cell receptor beta chains below was sequenced from the same sample in a study of blood T cell repertoires in COVID-19. Using immunoSEQ multiplex PCR, the repertoire was profiled, and TCRdb retains in-frame clones only, with some absent. The sample has 150,000 to 200,000 clones; about 85% are singletons. The sequenced sample consisted of peripheral blood. The receptors originated from a man in his 60s with active or convalescent COVID-19.

The chain combines TRBV2 with TRBJ1-1, with TRBD1 matching 8 bases. CDR3 length equals 13 residues. The germline V gene encodes CDR1 SNHLY and CDR2 FYNNEI. The ends lost 5 bases at V and 11 bases at J; junction bases unmatched: 10. The CDR3 here is CASSPGGFSSAFF. CDR3 coding DNA: TGTGCCAGCAGTCCAGGGGGCTTTTCATCTGCTTTCTTT.

For the CDR3, the DNA is TGTGCCTTTGGGACGGACAGGGGGTATGGCTACACCTTC. It is translated as CAFGTDRGYGYTF. The gene calls are TRBV30 and TRBJ1-2; 10 bases are a match to TRBD1. V lost 7 bases to trimming and J lost 5 bases; unmatched junction nucleotides: 7. The CDR3 runs 13 residues. Germline CDR1 is GTSNPN and CDR2 is SVGIG (reference sequence).

The chain combines TRBV6-5 with TRBJ1-6; the D is unclear. Trimming cost V 2 bases and J 4 bases, with 3 bases left between them. Germline values: CDR1 MNHEY, CDR2 SVGAGI. The CDR3 runs to 13 residues. The CDR3 DNA reads as TGTGCCAGCAGTTACCGGTATAATTCACCCCTCCACTTT. Its translation is CASSYRYNSPLHF.

The rearrangement joins TRBV29-1 to TRBJ2-5; TRBD2 agrees at 10 bases. This CDR3 region has 12 residues. The germline V gene has CDR1 SQVTM and CDR2 ANQGSEA. With 6 bases clipped from V and 2 bases from J, the junction kept 0 bases outside the gene matches. The DNA for the CDR3 is TGCAGCGTACTAGCGGGGCAAGAGACCCAGTACTTC. This encodes CSVLAGQETQYF. Filled out from reference TRBV29-1 and TRBJ2-5, the complete variable domain reads SAVISQKPSRDICQRGTSLTIQCQVDSQVTMMFWYRQQPGQSLTLIATANQGSEATYESGFVIDKFPISRPNLTFSTLTVSNMSPEDSSIYLCSVLAGQETQYFGPGTRLLVL.

This clone was observed a single time. This sequence joins TRBV7-3 and TRBJ2-1; 11 bases line up with TRBD1. CDR1 and CDR2 (germline): SGHTA, FQGTGA. This CDR3 spans 15 amino acids. V was clipped by 3 bases and J by 6 bases; unmatched bases: 4. The CDR3, as DNA: TGTGCCAGCAGCTTCGGGACAGGGGGTTCCAATGAGCAGTTCTTC. Encoded protein: CASSFGTGGSNEQFF.

The genes are TRBV27 and TRBJ2-7; the D gene is possibly TRBD1 (6 bases). This CDR3 has 15 residues. V gave up 0 bases and J gave up 3 bases, with 12 bases separating them. Germline V gene data show CDR1 as MNHEY and CDR2 as SMNVEV (reference sequence). The CDR3 sequence is CASSLSRTGLYEQYF. CDR3 bases: TGTGCCAGCAGTTTATCGAGAACAGGGCTCTACGAGCAGTACTTC.

V gene TRBV19 combines with J gene TRBJ1-1; weak D call: TRBD1 (5 bases). The ends were cut back, 3 bases at V and 2 bases at J, with 10 bases in the middle. Germline CDR1 LNHDA, CDR2 SQIVND (reference sequence). The CDR3 totals 14 residues. CDR3 DNA: TGTGCCAGTAGTATTTTAGGGGTTAACACTGAAGCTTTCTTT. Its translation: CASSILGVNTEAFF.

The chain uses TRBV6-5 and TRBJ1-2; D gene unclear. Germline-derived CDR1 and CDR2 are MNHEY and SVGAGI. Deletions cut 6 bases from V and 7 bases from J, with 12 bases between. This CDR3 comprises 12 residues. The CDR3 protein is CASRAGFSGYTF. CDR3 DNA sequence: TGTGCCAGCAGGGCGGGGTTCAGTGGCTACACCTTC.

This chain connects TRBV12-3 or TRBV12-4 to TRBJ2-7; maybe TRBD1 (6 bases). The CDR3 sequence is 13 residues long. Between the trimmed V and J ends, which lost 8 bases and 4 bases, there was a span of 15 bases. CDR3 nucleotides: TGTGCCAGCGGTGACGGACAGCCTTACGAGCAGTACTTC. Protein sequence: CASGDGQPYEQYF.

This chain connects TRBV7-3 to TRBJ2-5, with D unclear. The CDR3 covers 14 residues. Germline values: CDR1 SGHTA, CDR2 FQGTGA. The V and J ends lost 0 bases and 1 base respectively, with 6 bases between them. CDR3 nucleotide sequence: TGTGCCAGCAGCTTAACGGCGGTCCAAGAGACCCAGTACTTC. Its protein is CASSLTAVQETQYF.

This sequence joins TRBV5-6 and TRBJ1-4, with 11 bases lining up with TRBD1. With 1 base clipped from V and 8 bases from J, the junction kept 4 bases outside the gene matches. Germline CDR1 reads SGHDT; CDR2 reads YYEEEE. CDR3 length equals 15 residues. CDR3 loop: CASSLIGTGGEKLFF. In DNA, the CDR3 is TGTGCCAGCAGCTTGATTGGGACAGGGGGAGAAAAACTGTTTTTT.

V and J are TRBV5-8 and TRBJ2-6; D not resolved. V lost 0 bases and J 0 bases, leaving 7 bases between the germline ends. The CDR3 length is 16 residues. In germline, CDR1 is SGHTS, CDR2 YDEGEE. The CDR3 is CASSLGSLSGANVLTF. The DNA of the CDR3 is TGTGCCAGCAGCTTGGGCAGTCTCTCTGGGGCCAACGTCCTGACTTTC.

This clone was seen a single time. The chain is built from TRBV5-1 and TRBJ2-1; TRBD1 agrees at 7 bases. Trimming took 4 bases from V and 2 from J; bases not matched to a gene: 9. CDR1 and CDR2 (germline): SGHRS, YFSETQ. There are 16 residues in the CDR3. The CDR3 DNA reads as TGCGCCAGCAGCCCGGACAGGTTGGGAACCTACAATGAGCAGTTCTTC. Protein product: CASSPDRLGTYNEQFF.

This rearrangement joins TRBV19 to TRBJ1-6, with TRBD1 matching 9 bases. This CDR3 is 16 amino acids long. The ends lost 3 bases at V and 6 bases at J; junction bases unmatched: 6. Per the germline V gene, CDR1 is LNHDA and CDR2 is SQIVND (reference sequence). The CDR3 here is CASSIGQGTSNSPLHF. CDR3 bases: TGTGCCAGTAGTATTGGACAGGGGACGAGTAATTCACCCCTCCACTTT.

This clone turned up a few times. Distinct nucleotide sequences in the sample also encode this CDR3. The chain has TRBV5-4 and TRBJ1-2; D remains unclear. This CDR3 contains 14 residues. Looked up from germline, CDR1 is SGHNT and CDR2 is YYREEE (reference sequence). V was trimmed by 1 base and J by 0 bases, leaving 7 bases between them. This CDR3 is CASSLRGSNYGYTF. In DNA form, the CDR3 reads TGTGCCAGCAGCTTGAGAGGGTCTAACTATGGCTACACCTTC.

This clone was recorded only once. The J gene is TRBJ2-2, the V gene TRBV25-1; 11 nucleotides match TRBD2. Germline V gene data show CDR1 as MGHDK and CDR2 as SYGVNS. The CDR3 has 14 residues. V dropped 8 bases and J dropped 7; count of bases not matched to a gene: 6. The CDR3 sequence is CASQPGTSGGELFF. The CDR3 DNA is TGTGCCAGCCAACCCGGGACTAGCGGCGGGGAGCTGTTTTTT.

This clone was observed a handful of times. The chain joins TRBV5-1 to TRBJ2-1, with D possibly matching TRBD2 (6 bases). From germline, CDR1 is SGHRS and CDR2 YFSETQ. The CDR3 is 13 amino acids. Trimming shortened V by 6 bases and J by 8 bases, and 15 bases separated the two germline ends. CDR3 sequence (DNA): TGCGCCAGCACCATCGGAGGGTTCTATGAGCAGTTCTTC. It translates to CASTIGGFYEQFF.

This clone showed up just a few times. The chain combines TRBV10-3 with TRBJ1-5; D is perhaps TRBD1 (6 bases). CDR3 length: 14 residues. V lost 5 bases and J 7 bases, leaving 15 bases between the germline ends. Germline lookup yields CDR1 ENHRY and CDR2 SYGVKD. The CDR3 nucleotides are TGTGCCATCAGTATTGGGGCCCAGGGGCAGCCCCAGCATTTT. It translates to CAISIGAQGQPQHF.

This clone was counted a few times. The J gene is TRBJ1-2, the V gene TRBV2; 9 positions match TRBD1. The CDR3 consists of 16 residues. V shed 5 bases and J 4 bases; nucleotides not matched to a gene: 11. Germline V gene lookup returns CDR1 SNHLY and CDR2 FYNNEI. The DNA for the CDR3 is TGTGCCAGCAGTCTTACAGGGGGCACACCCCTCTATGGCTACACCTTC. Residues: CASSLTGGTPLYGYTF.

The chain has TRBV7-9 and TRBJ2-3; D possibly corresponds to TRBD1 (6 bases). The V end lost 0 bases, the J end lost 4 bases, and 14 bases lay between the germline ends. Per germline, CDR1 SEHNR and CDR2 FQNEAQ (reference sequence). The CDR3 is 16 residues long. The CDR3 nucleotides are TGTGCCAGCAGCTTAGCTTACAGGGTGGTTGCAGATACGCAGTATTTT. Translation: CASSLAYRVVADTQYF.

The J gene is TRBJ2-7, the V gene TRBV19; 12 nucleotides line up with TRBD2. The junction had 1 base not matched to a gene; V was cut back by 4 bases and J by 0 bases. Germline V gene sequence: CDR1 LNHDA, CDR2 SQIVND (reference sequence). This CDR3 comprises 15 residues. CDR3: CASSTSGGASYEQYF. The DNA of the CDR3 is TGTGCCAGTAGTACTAGCGGGGGGGCCTCCTACGAGCAGTACTTC.

The V gene is TRBV2, the J gene TRBJ1-3; 10 positions agree with TRBD1. The CDR3 covers 13 residues. Losses at the gene ends were 8 bases for V and 4 bases for J; bases not matched to a gene: 2. Looked up from germline, CDR1 is SNHLY and CDR2 is FYNNEI. This chain's CDR3 is CASGGQGGNTIYF. DNA for the CDR3: TGTGCCAGCGGGGGACAGGGGGGAAACACCATATATTTT.

The V call is TRBV19, the J call TRBJ1-6, with D possibly matching TRBD1 (6 bases). The CDR3 runs 15 residues. Per the germline V gene, CDR1 is LNHDA and CDR2 is SQIVND (reference sequence). V was shortened by 5 bases and J by 0 bases, with 8 bases between the two germline ends. In DNA, the CDR3 is TGTGCCAGTAGTGAGGACAGCTCCTATAATTCACCCCTCCACTTT. Translating gives CASSEDSSYNSPLHF.

The chain combines TRBV7-9 with TRBJ1-5, with 9 bases matching TRBD1. With 5 bases clipped from V and 7 bases from J, the junction kept 6 bases outside the gene matches. Germline CDR1 SEHNR, CDR2 FQNEAQ (reference sequence). The CDR3 runs to 14 residues. CDR3 DNA sequence: TGTGCCAGCAGCGCCACAGGGGGCGGACAGCCCCAGCATTTT. It is translated as CASSATGGGQPQHF.

The J gene is TRBJ1-4, the V gene TRBV11-2, with 8 bases aligning to TRBD1. CDR1 and CDR2 (germline): SGHAT, FQNNGV. This CDR3 region has 17 residues. Germline trimming cut 5 bases from V and 2 bases from J; bases unmatched to any gene: 10. As DNA, the CDR3 is TGTGCCAGCAGCCCCCGGACAGGGTTAAGGACTAATGAAAAACTGTTTTTT. It translates to CASSPRTGLRTNEKLFF.

This chain uses TRBV19 with TRBJ2-5, with 8 bases identical to TRBD1. Per germline, CDR1 LNHDA and CDR2 SQIVND (reference sequence). CDR3 length: 16 amino acids. The ends lost 4 bases at V and 2 bases at J; junction bases unmatched: 9. For the CDR3, the DNA is TGTGCCAGTAGTACCGTGGGGACAGGAGTTCAAGAGACCCAGTACTTC. Translation: CASSTVGTGVQETQYF. Together with reference TRBV19 and TRBJ2-5, the CDR3 gives the full variable domain: DGGITQSPKYLFRKEGQNVTLSCEQNLNHDAMYWYRQDPGQGLRLIYYSQIVNDFQKGDIAEGYSVSREKKESFPLTVTSAQKNPTAFYLCASSTVGTGVQETQYFGPGTRLLVL.